A single sample gave rise to the 30 T cell receptor beta chains below, sequenced in a study of control samples from healthy donors and cancer patients. Measured with immunoSEQ multiplex PCR; TCRdb has only the in-frame clones, and not every one. This sample has about 94,000 clones, with roughly nine tenths found just once. The sample comprised blood. The receptors come from a woman in her forties or fifties in good health.

V and J are TRBV6-5 and TRBJ1-2; a possible D gene is TRBD1 (6 bases). Per germline, CDR1 MNHEY and CDR2 SVGAGI. V was shortened by 7 bases and J by 8 bases, with 20 bases between the two germline ends. This CDR3 has 14 residues. CDR3 in amino acids: CASNVGGRHLGYTF. In DNA, the CDR3 is TGTGCCAGCAATGTTGGGGGGCGGCACTTAGGCTACACCTTC.

The V gene is TRBV7-9, the J gene TRBJ1-2; D remains ambiguous. The CDR3 has 12 amino acids. Germline CDR1 SEHNR, CDR2 FQNEAQ (reference sequence). Trimming cost V 5 bases and J 0 bases, with 4 bases left between them. The CDR3 here is CASSVANYGYTF. In DNA, the CDR3 is TGTGCCAGCAGCGTCGCTAACTATGGCTACACCTTC.

The gene calls are TRBV19 and TRBJ2-1, with 7 bases lining up with TRBD2. Germline V gene lookup returns CDR1 LNHDA and CDR2 SQIVND (reference sequence). Losses at the gene ends were 10 bases for V and 1 base for J; bases not matched to a gene: 10. This CDR3 is built from 15 residues. The CDR3 loop is CATIRPGLSYNEQFF. DNA of the CDR3: TGTGCCACCATAAGACCGGGACTATCCTACAATGAGCAGTTCTTC.

The gene calls are TRBV19 and TRBJ2-2; the D call may be TRBD1 or TRBD2 (5 bases each). The V gene lost 3 bases and the J gene lost 6 bases, with 14 bases spanning the gap. The germline V gene encodes CDR1 LNHDA and CDR2 SQIVND (reference sequence). The CDR3 is 15 amino acids. CDR3 sequence reads: CASSIWGIFSGELFF. CDR3 bases: TGTGCCAGTAGTATTTGGGGGATTTTTTCCGGGGAGCTGTTTTTT.

This chain links TRBV5-6 with TRBJ1-2, with a tentative D call TRBD1 (5 bases). This CDR3 comprises 14 residues. V was pared by 5 bases and J by 8 bases, with 19 bases between. Germline values: CDR1 SGHDT, CDR2 YYEEEE. The CDR3 nucleotides are TGTGCCAGCAGAGCTCTGGGGGGGGGTTTAGGCTACACCTTC. It codes for CASRALGGGLGYTF.

The chain combines TRBV6-2 or TRBV6-3 with TRBJ2-3, with 11 bases identical to TRBD2. The CDR3 has 17 residues. V shed 2 bases and J 7 bases; nucleotides not matched to a gene: 11. Germline CDR1 is MNHEY and CDR2 is SVGEGT. The CDR3 is CASSYPLSGGAYYTQYF. CDR3 sequence (DNA): TGTGCCAGCAGTTACCCACTTAGCGGGGGGGCCTATTATACGCAGTATTTT.

The CDR3 here is CASSSQGGNSPLHF. DNA of the CDR3: TGTGCCAGCAGCTCACAGGGGGGAAATTCACCCCTCCACTTT. V is TRBV7-3 and J is TRBJ1-6; TRBD1 matches at 8 bases. The V segment lost 4 bases and the J segment 7 bases; nucleotides outside the gene matches: 3. This CDR3 is 14 amino acids long. The germline V gene encodes CDR1 SGHTA and CDR2 FQGTGA.

This chain connects TRBV7-2 to TRBJ2-5; 14 bases line up with TRBD2. Germline V gene sequence: CDR1 SGHTA, CDR2 FQGNSA. CDR3 size: 17 residues. V was pared by 5 bases and J by 5 bases, with 10 bases of the junction left unmatched. The CDR3 nucleotides are TGTGCCAGCAGCCGGGTAGGGACTAGCGGGAGTCAGGAGACCCAGTACTTC. This translates into CASSRVGTSGSQETQYF.

This clone was counted a single time. This sequence joins TRBV18 and TRBJ1-4; D gene uncertain. Trimming stripped 4 bases from V and 0 bases from J, with 9 bases between. The CDR3 is 15 amino acids. Per germline, CDR1 KGHSH and CDR2 LQKENI. The CDR3 is CASSLRWTTNEKLFF. CDR3 coding DNA: TGTGCCAGCTCACTAAGGTGGACAACTAATGAAAAACTGTTTTTT.

The V and J genes are TRBV6-5 and TRBJ2-1; 9 positions agree with TRBD2. Germline values: CDR1 MNHEY, CDR2 SVGAGI. The CDR3 covers 15 residues. V was clipped by 2 bases and J by 7 bases; unmatched bases: 6. The CDR3 reads CASSYNRRGGNEQFF. The CDR3 DNA is TGTGCCAGCAGTTACAATCGGCGGGGGGGAAATGAGCAGTTCTTC.

This chain uses TRBV7-8 with TRBJ2-5; 8 nucleotides align to TRBD2. Germline trimming cut 2 bases from V and 2 bases from J; bases unmatched to any gene: 4. From germline, CDR1 is SGHVS and CDR2 FQNEAQ. This CDR3 spans 15 amino acids. The CDR3 region has the DNA TGTGCCAGCAGCTTAAGCGGGGGAGTACAAGAGACCCAGTACTTC. Translated: CASSLSGGVQETQYF. The full variable domain, completed using reference TRBV7-8 and TRBJ2-5, is GAGVSQSPRYKVAKRGQDVALRCDPISGHVSLFWYQQALGQGPEFLTYFQNEAQLDKSGLPSDRFFAERPEGSVSTLKIQRTQQEDSAVYLCASSLSGGVQETQYFGPGTRLLVL.

The chain recombines TRBV3-1 (or the pseudogene TRBV3-2) with TRBJ2-5, with 11 bases fitting TRBD2. V gave up 1 base and J gave up 5 bases; unmatched junction bases: 9. The CDR3 has 17 residues. Germline assignment: CDR1 LGHDT and CDR2 YNNKEL (reference sequence). This CDR3 reads CASSQGLAGSSPETQYF. CDR3 DNA: TGTGCCAGCAGCCAAGGACTAGCGGGATCCTCTCCGGAGACCCAGTACTTC.

The chain couples TRBV19 to TRBJ2-3; D not resolved. The CDR3 spans 15 residues. With 0 bases removed from V and 0 bases from J, the gap between germline ends came to 7 bases. CDR1 and CDR2 (germline): LNHDA, SQIVND (reference sequence). The chain's CDR3 is CASSIEVSSTDTQYF. DNA for the CDR3: TGTGCCAGTAGTATAGAAGTTAGCAGCACAGATACGCAGTATTTT.

The chain has TRBV6-5 and TRBJ2-7, with 8 nucleotides matching TRBD2. The CDR3 covers 15 residues. Germline values: CDR1 MNHEY, CDR2 SVGAGI. V lost 6 bases to trimming and J lost 0 bases; unmatched junction nucleotides: 7. CDR3 nucleotides: TGTGCCAGCAGCGCTTTGAGCGGGAGCTCCTACGAGCAGTACTTC. It encodes CASSALSGSSYEQYF.

The rearrangement uses TRBV11-3 and TRBJ2-1, with TRBD2 matching 10 bases. V was clipped by 5 bases and J by 6 bases; unmatched bases: 7. This CDR3 is 15 amino acids long. Germline CDR1 SGHNT, CDR2 YENEEA. CDR3 in amino acids: CASSPGLAHPNEQFF. CDR3 in DNA: TGTGCCAGCAGCCCGGGACTAGCGCACCCCAATGAGCAGTTCTTC. The full variable domain, completed using reference TRBV11-3 and TRBJ2-1, is EAGVVQSPRYKIIEKKQPVAFWCNPISGHNTLYWYLQNLGQGPELLIRYENEEAVDDSQLPKDRFSAERLKGVDSTLKIQPAELGDSAVYLCASSPGLAHPNEQFFGPGTRLTVL.

This sequence joins TRBV13 and TRBJ2-7; perhaps TRBD1 as D (6 bases). This CDR3 contains 16 residues. From germline, CDR1 is PRHDT and CDR2 FYEKMQ (reference sequence). Trimming cost V 1 base and J 6 bases, with 19 bases left between them. CDR3 residues: CASSLESLSQGTEQYF. The CDR3 DNA reads TGTGCCAGCAGCTTAGAATCCCTGTCCCAGGGGACCGAGCAGTACTTC.

This chain connects TRBV6-5 to TRBJ1-4, with D possibly matching TRBD1 (6 bases). Germline values: CDR1 MNHEY, CDR2 SVGAGI. This CDR3 region has 15 residues. Between the trimmed V and J ends, which lost 7 bases and 3 bases, there was a span of 15 bases. This CDR3 reads CASKATGTPNEKLFF. The CDR3 DNA is TGTGCCAGCAAAGCGACCGGGACACCTAATGAAAAACTGTTTTTT.

The chain carries TRBV4-1 and TRBJ2-1; D is perhaps TRBD1 or TRBD2 (5 bases each). CDR1 and CDR2 from the germline V gene are MGHRA and YSYEKL. The CDR3 is 16 residues long. V lost 0 bases and J lost 3, with 12 bases in between. The CDR3, as DNA: TGCGCCAGCAGCCAAGAGAGGACGGGGCTCTACAATGAGCAGTTCTTC. As protein: CASSQERTGLYNEQFF.

This chain links TRBV2 with TRBJ2-3; D is uncertain. The CDR3 length is 11 residues. Germline CDR1 and CDR2: SNHLY and FYNNEI. V lost 5 bases and J 2 bases, leaving 2 bases between the germline ends. CDR3 loop: CASSSTDTQYF. The CDR3 coding sequence is TGTGCCAGCAGTTCCACAGATACGCAGTATTTT.

In this sample, this clone turned up a few times. This chain connects TRBV7-2 to TRBJ2-7; 14 positions agree with TRBD2. The CDR3 totals 14 residues. V lost 5 bases and J lost 6; bases outside the gene matches: 3. Germline V lookup: CDR1 SGHTA, CDR2 FQGNSA. In DNA form, the CDR3 reads TGTGCCAGCAGCGTGACTAGCGGGAGGGCCGAGCAGTACTTC. Amino acid sequence: CASSVTSGRAEQYF.

The V gene is TRBV2, the J gene TRBJ2-3; no reliable D call. CDR3 length: 14 amino acids. The germline gives CDR1 SNHLY, CDR2 FYNNEI. The V end lost 6 bases, the J end lost 2 bases, and 12 bases lay between the germline ends. The CDR3 sequence is CASSYLVSTDTQYF. For the CDR3, the DNA is TGTGCCAGCAGCTATCTAGTCTCCACAGATACGCAGTATTTT.

The V call is TRBV15, the J call TRBJ2-3; D not resolved. This CDR3 contains 12 residues. V was cut by 5 bases and J by 8 bases, with 11 bases left in between. The V gene's germline CDR1 is LNHNV and CDR2 YYDKDF (reference sequence). CDR3 sequence reads: CATSPLSGTQYF. In nucleotides, the CDR3 is TGTGCCACCAGCCCCCTAAGTGGTACGCAGTATTTT. The variable domain in full, with the rest retrieved from reference TRBV15 and TRBJ2-3, is DAMVIQNPRYQVTQFGKPVTLSCSQTLNHNVMYWYQQKSSQAPKLLFHYYDKDFNNEADTPDNFQSRRPNTSFCFLDIRSPGLGDTAMYLCATSPLSGTQYFGPGTRLTVL.

This clone was seen just once. DNA for the CDR3: TGTGCCAGCAGTGCTCCTCGACAGGGTGTAAATAATTCACCCCTCCACTTT. Protein: CASSAPRQGVNNSPLHF. V is TRBV28 and J is TRBJ1-6; the match to TRBD1 covers 7 bases. CDR1 is MDHEN and CDR2 is SYDVKM in the germline V gene. V shed 5 bases and J 5 bases; nucleotides not matched to a gene: 12. This CDR3 comprises 17 residues. Using reference TRBV28 and TRBJ1-6 for the parts outside the CDR3, the full variable domain is DVKVTQSSRYLVKRTGEKVFLECVQDMDHENMFWYRQDPGLGLRLIYFSYDVKMKEKGDIPEGYSVSREKKERFSLILESASTNQTSMYLCASSAPRQGVNNSPLHFGNGTRLTVT.

This chain joins TRBV9 and TRBJ2-3, with TRBD2 as a possible D gene (7 bases). Germline CDR1 and CDR2: SGDLS and YYNGEE. V lost 3 bases to trimming and J lost 1 base, with 12 bases between them. The CDR3 runs 15 residues. The CDR3 is CASSDGGARTDTQYF. DNA for the CDR3: TGTGCCAGCAGCGATGGGGGGGCGCGCACAGATACGCAGTATTTT.

V is TRBV7-2 and J is TRBJ1-1; D ambiguous. CDR3 length equals 15 residues. Trimming took off 2 bases at V and 6 bases at J, with 16 bases between the two ends. CDR1 and CDR2 (germline): SGHTA, FQGNSA. This chain's CDR3 is CASSLLSIGVAEAFF. The CDR3 region has the DNA TGTGCCAGCAGCTTATTAAGTATCGGGGTAGCTGAAGCTTTCTTT.

The genes are TRBV6-5 and TRBJ1-2, with D maybe TRBD1 (5 bases). In germline, CDR1 is MNHEY, CDR2 SVGAGI. The ends were cut back, 8 bases at V and 2 bases at J, with 15 bases in the middle. The CDR3 sequence is 14 residues long. For the CDR3, the DNA is TGTGCCAGCCTCCGGGACGGGGGGAACTATGGCTACACCTTC. Protein product: CASLRDGGNYGYTF.

This chain uses TRBV4-3 with TRBJ2-1; TRBD1 or TRBD2 may be the D gene (5 bases each). Per germline, CDR1 LGHNA and CDR2 YSLEER. With 0 bases removed from V and 1 base from J, the gap between germline ends came to 10 bases. This CDR3 comprises 16 residues. This CDR3 is CASSQDLRGSYNEQFF. CDR3 DNA: TGCGCCAGCAGCCAAGATCTGAGGGGATCCTACAATGAGCAGTTCTTC.

V usage is TRBV2 and J usage is TRBJ1-1, with a tentative D call TRBD1 (5 bases). The length of the CDR3 is 13 residues. Germline V lookup: CDR1 SNHLY, CDR2 FYNNEI. Trimming pared 5 bases from V and 2 bases from J, leaving 9 bases between. The CDR3 loop is CASSPTANTEAFF. In nucleotides, the CDR3 is TGTGCCAGCAGTCCGACAGCCAACACTGAAGCTTTCTTT.

The V gene is TRBV6-5, the J gene TRBJ2-7; D is unclear. Germline assignment: CDR1 MNHEY and CDR2 SVGAGI. This CDR3 comprises 14 residues. Trimming stripped 5 bases from V and 4 bases from J, with 15 bases between. The CDR3 is CASSPSSGSYEQYF. For the CDR3, the DNA is TGTGCCAGCAGTCCTTCATCAGGATCTTACGAGCAGTACTTC.

The sample holds one count of this clone. The chain has TRBV19 and TRBJ1-2; D perhaps matches TRBD1 (6 bases). V shed 6 bases and J shed 5 bases, with 16 bases lying between them. The CDR3 has 14 amino acids. Per the germline V gene, CDR1 is LNHDA and CDR2 is SQIVND (reference sequence). CDR3 bases: TGTGCCAGTAGCCCGAGGACAGTAGATTATGGCTACACCTTC. This sequence encodes CASSPRTVDYGYTF.